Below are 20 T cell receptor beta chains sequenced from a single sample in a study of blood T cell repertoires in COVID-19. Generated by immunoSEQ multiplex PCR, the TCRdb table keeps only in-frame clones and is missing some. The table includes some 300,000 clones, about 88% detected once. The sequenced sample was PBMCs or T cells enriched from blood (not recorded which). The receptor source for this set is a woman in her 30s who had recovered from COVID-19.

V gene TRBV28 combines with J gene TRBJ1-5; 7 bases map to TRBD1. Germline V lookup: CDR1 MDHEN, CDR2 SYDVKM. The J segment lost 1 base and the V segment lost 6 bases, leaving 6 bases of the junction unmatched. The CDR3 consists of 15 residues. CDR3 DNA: TGTGCCAGCAGCTGGACAGGAATAAGCAATCAGCCCCAGCATTTT. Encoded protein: CASSWTGISNQPQHF.

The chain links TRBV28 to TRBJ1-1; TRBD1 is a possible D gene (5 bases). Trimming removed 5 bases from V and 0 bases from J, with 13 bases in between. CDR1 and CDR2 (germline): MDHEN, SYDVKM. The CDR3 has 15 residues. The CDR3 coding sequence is TGTGCCAGCAGTCCTCCGGGGGGAATGAACACTGAAGCTTTCTTT. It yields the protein CASSPPGGMNTEAFF.

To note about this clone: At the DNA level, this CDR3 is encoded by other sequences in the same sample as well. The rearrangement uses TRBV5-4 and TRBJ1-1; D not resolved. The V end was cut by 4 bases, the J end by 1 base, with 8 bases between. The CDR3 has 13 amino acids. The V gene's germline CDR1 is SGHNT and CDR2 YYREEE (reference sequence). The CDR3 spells CASSLGGNTEAFF. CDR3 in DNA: TGTGCCAGCAGCCTCGGAGGGAACACTGAAGCTTTCTTT.

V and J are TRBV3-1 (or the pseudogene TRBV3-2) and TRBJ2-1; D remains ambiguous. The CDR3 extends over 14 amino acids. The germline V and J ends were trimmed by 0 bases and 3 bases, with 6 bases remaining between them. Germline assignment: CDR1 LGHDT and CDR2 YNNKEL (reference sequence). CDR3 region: CASSQESFYNEQFF. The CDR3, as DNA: TGTGCCAGCAGCCAAGAATCTTTCTACAATGAGCAGTTCTTC.

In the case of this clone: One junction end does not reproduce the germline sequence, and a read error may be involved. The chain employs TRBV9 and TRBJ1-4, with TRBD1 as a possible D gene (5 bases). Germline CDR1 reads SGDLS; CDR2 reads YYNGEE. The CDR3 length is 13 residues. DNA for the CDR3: TGTGCCAGCAGCGGGAAGACGACAGACCAAAAATATTTT. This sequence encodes CASSGKTTDQKYF.

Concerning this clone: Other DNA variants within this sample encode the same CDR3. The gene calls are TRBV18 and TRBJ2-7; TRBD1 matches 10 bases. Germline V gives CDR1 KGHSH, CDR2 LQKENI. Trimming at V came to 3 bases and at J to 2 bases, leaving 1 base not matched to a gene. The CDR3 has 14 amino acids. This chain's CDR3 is CASSPGQGPYEQYF. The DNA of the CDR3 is TGTGCCAGCTCACCGGGACAGGGGCCCTACGAGCAGTACTTC.

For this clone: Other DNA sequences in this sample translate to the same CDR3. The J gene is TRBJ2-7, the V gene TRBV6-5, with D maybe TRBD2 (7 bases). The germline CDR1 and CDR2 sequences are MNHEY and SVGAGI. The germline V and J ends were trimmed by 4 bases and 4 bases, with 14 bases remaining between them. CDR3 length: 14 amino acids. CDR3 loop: CASSLGGAPYEQYF. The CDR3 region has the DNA TGTGCCAGCAGTTTGGGGGGGGCCCCATACGAGCAGTACTTC.

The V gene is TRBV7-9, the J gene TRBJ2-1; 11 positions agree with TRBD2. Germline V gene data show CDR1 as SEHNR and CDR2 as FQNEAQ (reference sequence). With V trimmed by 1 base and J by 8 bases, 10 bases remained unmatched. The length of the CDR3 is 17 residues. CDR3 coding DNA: TGTGCCAGCAGCTTAGTATTAGCGGGGGGGCTGTTCGATGAGCAGTTCTTC. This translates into CASSLVLAGGLFDEQFF.

For the CDR3, the DNA is TGTGCCTGGAGTGTTTTGGCTAGCGGGGGGGGGACGCAGTATTTT. Translating gives CAWSVLASGGGTQYF. The chain links TRBV30 to TRBJ2-3; 12 bases agree with TRBD2. The germline V gene encodes CDR1 GTSNPN and CDR2 SVGIG (reference sequence). The CDR3 sequence is 15 residues long. V gave up 0 bases and J gave up 9 bases; unmatched junction bases: 7. The full variable domain, completed using reference TRBV30 and TRBJ2-3, is SQTIHQWPATLVQPVGSPLSLECTVEGTSNPNLYWYRQAAGRGLQLLFYSVGIGQISSEVPQNLSASRPQDRQFILSSKKLLLSDSGFYLCAWSVLASGGGTQYFGPGTRLTVL.

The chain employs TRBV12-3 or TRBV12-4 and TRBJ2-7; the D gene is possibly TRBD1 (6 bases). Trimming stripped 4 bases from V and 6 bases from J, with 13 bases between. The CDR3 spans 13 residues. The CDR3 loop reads CASSSRQEGEQYF. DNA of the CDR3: TGTGCCAGCAGTTCCAGACAGGAAGGCGAGCAGTACTTC.

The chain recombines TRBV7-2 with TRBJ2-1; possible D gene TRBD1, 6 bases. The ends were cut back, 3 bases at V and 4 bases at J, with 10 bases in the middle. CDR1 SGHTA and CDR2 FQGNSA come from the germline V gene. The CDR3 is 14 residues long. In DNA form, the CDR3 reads TGTGCCAGCAGCTTGGCCAGGGGATACAATGAGCAGTTCTTC. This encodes CASSLARGYNEQFF.

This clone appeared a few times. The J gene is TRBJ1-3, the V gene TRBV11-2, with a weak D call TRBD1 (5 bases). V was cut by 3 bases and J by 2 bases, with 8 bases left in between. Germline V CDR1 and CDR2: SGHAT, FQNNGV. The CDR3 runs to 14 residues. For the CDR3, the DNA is TGTGCCAGCAGCTTGACAGTGGCTGGAAACACCATATATTTT. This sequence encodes CASSLTVAGNTIYF.

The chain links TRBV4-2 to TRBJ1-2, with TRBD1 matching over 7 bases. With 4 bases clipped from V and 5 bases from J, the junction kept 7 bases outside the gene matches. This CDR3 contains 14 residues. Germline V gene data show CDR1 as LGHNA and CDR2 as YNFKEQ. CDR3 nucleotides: TGTGCCAGCAGCCGAGCCGACAGGGAATATGGCTACACCTTC. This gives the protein CASSRADREYGYTF.

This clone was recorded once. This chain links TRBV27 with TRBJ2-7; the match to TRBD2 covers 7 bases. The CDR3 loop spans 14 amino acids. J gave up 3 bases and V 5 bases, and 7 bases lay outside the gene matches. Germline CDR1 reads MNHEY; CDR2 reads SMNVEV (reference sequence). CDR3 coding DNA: TGTGCCAGCAGTCCAGCGGGGAGGCACTACGAGCAGTACTTC. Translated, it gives CASSPAGRHYEQYF.

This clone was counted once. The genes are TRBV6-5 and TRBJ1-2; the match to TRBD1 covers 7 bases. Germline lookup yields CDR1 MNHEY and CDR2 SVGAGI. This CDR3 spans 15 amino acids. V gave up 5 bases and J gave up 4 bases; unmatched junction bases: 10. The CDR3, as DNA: TGTGCCAGCAGTCCCAGGGACAGAGAATCCTATGGCTACACCTTC. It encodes CASSPRDRESYGYTF.

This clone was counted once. Here the CDR3 reads CASSLQGAGDTQYF. As DNA, the CDR3 is TGCGCCAGCAGCTTGCAGGGGGCGGGAGATACGCAGTATTTT. This chain uses TRBV5-1 with TRBJ2-3; 8 bases are shared with TRBD1. The CDR3 loop spans 14 amino acids. The V and J ends lost 1 base and 5 bases, in that order; junction bases with no gene match: 3. Germline values: CDR1 SGHRS, CDR2 YFSETQ. Full variable domain (rest looked up from reference TRBV5-1 and TRBJ2-3): KAGVTQTPRYLIKTRGQQVTLSCSPISGHRSVSWYQQTPGQGLQFLFEYFSETQRNKGNFPGRFSGRQFSNSRSEMNVSTLELGDSALYLCASSLQGAGDTQYFGPGTRLTVL.

CDR3: CARNRETSGNTIYF. The CDR3 DNA reads as TGTGCCAGGAACAGGGAGACCAGTGGAAACACCATATATTTT. The rearrangement joins TRBV2 to TRBJ1-3, with TRBD1 as a possible D gene (6 bases). The CDR3 contains 14 residues. Per germline, CDR1 SNHLY and CDR2 FYNNEI. The V end lost 9 bases, the J end lost 3 bases, and 15 bases lay between the germline ends. The full variable domain, with the rest looked up from reference TRBV2 and TRBJ1-3, is EPEVTQTPSHQVTQMGQEVILRCVPISNHLYFYWYRQILGQKVEFLVSFYNNEISEKSEIFDDQFSVERPDGSNFTLKIRSTKLEDSAMYFCARNRETSGNTIYFGEGSWLTVV.

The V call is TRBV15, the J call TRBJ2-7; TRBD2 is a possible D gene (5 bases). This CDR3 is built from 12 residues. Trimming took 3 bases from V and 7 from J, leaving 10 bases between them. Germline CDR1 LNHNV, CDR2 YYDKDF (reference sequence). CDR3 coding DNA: TGTGCCACCAGCAGGGCCCCGGGGGAGCAGTACTTC. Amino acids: CATSRAPGEQYF.

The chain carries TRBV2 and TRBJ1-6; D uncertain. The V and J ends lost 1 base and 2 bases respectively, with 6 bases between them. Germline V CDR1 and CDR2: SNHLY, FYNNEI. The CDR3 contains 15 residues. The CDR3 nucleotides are TGTGCCAGCAGTGAAGTGGGAGCCTATAATTCACCCCTCCACTTT. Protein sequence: CASSEVGAYNSPLHF.

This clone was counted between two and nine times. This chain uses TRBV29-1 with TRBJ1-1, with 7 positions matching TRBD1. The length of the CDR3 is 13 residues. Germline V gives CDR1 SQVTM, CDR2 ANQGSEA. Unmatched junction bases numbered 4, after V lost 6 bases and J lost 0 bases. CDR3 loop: CSVGQLVNTEAFF. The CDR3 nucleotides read TGCAGCGTGGGACAGCTTGTGAACACTGAAGCTTTCTTT. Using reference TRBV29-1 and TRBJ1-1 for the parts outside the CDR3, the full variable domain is SAVISQKPSRDICQRGTSLTIQCQVDSQVTMMFWYRQQPGQSLTLIATANQGSEATYESGFVIDKFPISRPNLTFSTLTVSNMSPEDSSIYLCSVGQLVNTEAFFGQGTRLTVV.